The clone carrying this TCR beta chain has only one observation. Assay: immunoSEQ multiplex PCR; the TCRdb copy retains only in-frame clones and omits some. The repertoire holds about 200,000 clones, with 75% to 85% as singletons. This sample is part of a study of blood T cell repertoires in COVID-19. Across the whole study: Some COVID-19 samples were acute and others convalescent; all came from the United States, Italy and Spain. Nucleic acid was either cDNA or gDNA, and it came from T cells, B-cell-depleted T cells, or PBMCs.

Deletions cut 4 bases from V and 0 bases from J, with 18 bases between. Per the germline V gene, CDR1 is KGHDR and CDR2 is SFDVKD. This CDR3 has 19 residues. Seattle's cohort entered during active infection and was followed longitudinally. What was sequenced was peripheral blood. V and J are TRBV24-1 and TRBJ2-6, with a possible D match to TRBD2 (5 bases). This receptor was taken from a woman of 80 years or more with COVID-19, enrolled during active disease. CDR3 region: CATSDSGSAGYSGANVLTF. In DNA form, the CDR3 reads TGTGCCACCAGTGACTCCGGGTCCGCGGGCTACTCTGGGGCCAACGTCCTGACTTTC.